This TCR beta chain appears in the sequencing data of a study of blood T cell repertoires in COVID-19. Study overall: Acute and convalescent COVID-19 specimens originated in the United States, Italy and Spain. T cells, B-cell-depleted T cells, or PBMCs supplied cDNA or gDNA.

A Seattle source enrolled patients during active infection and followed them longitudinally. The CDR3 extends over 12 amino acids. V lost 10 bases, J lost 7 bases, and 5 bases stayed unmatched. The germline CDR1 and CDR2 sequences are ENHRY and SYGVKD. Original handling: Amplification with reference gene primers provided the estimates of nucleated cell counts. The assay was immunoSEQ multiplex PCR, and TCRdb's table has in-frame clones only and misses some. V, J and clone size were drawn from that table, and D and trimming were deduced from the DNA. Among 150,000 or so clones listed, more than 85% were seen once.

The chain uses TRBV10-3 and TRBJ1-4; 8 bases agree with TRBD1. The clonotype comes from a man aged 55-75 years with COVID-19, enrolled during active disease. Input material: peripheral blood. The CDR3 DNA is TGTGCCACCGGACAGGGAGTTGAAAAACTGTTTTTT. It yields the protein CATGQGVEKLFF.